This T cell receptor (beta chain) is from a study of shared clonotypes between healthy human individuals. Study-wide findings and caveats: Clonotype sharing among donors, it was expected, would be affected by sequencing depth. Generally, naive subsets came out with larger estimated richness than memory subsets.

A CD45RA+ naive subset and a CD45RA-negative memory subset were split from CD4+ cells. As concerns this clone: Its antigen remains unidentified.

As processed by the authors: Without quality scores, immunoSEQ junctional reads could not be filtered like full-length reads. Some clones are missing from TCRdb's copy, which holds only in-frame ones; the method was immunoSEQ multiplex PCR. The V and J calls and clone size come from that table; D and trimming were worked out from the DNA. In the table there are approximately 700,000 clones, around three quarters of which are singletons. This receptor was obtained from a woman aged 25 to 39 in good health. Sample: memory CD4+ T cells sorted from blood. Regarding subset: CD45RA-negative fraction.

The CDR3 DNA is TGCAGCGTTGAGGGACAGCCGAACACTGAAGCTTTCTTT. It yields the protein CSVEGQPNTEAFF. The chain uses TRBV29-1 and TRBJ1-1, with 7 nucleotides matching TRBD1. V dropped 3 bases and J dropped 1; count of bases not matched to a gene: 2. The CDR3 spans 13 residues. Germline assignment: CDR1 SQVTM and CDR2 ANQGSEA. Using reference TRBV29-1 and TRBJ1-1 for the parts outside the CDR3, the full variable domain is SAVISQKPSRDICQRGTSLTIQCQVDSQVTMMFWYRQQPGQSLTLIATANQGSEATYESGFVIDKFPISRPNLTFSTLTVSNMSPEDSSIYLCSVEGQPNTEAFFGQGTRLTVV.